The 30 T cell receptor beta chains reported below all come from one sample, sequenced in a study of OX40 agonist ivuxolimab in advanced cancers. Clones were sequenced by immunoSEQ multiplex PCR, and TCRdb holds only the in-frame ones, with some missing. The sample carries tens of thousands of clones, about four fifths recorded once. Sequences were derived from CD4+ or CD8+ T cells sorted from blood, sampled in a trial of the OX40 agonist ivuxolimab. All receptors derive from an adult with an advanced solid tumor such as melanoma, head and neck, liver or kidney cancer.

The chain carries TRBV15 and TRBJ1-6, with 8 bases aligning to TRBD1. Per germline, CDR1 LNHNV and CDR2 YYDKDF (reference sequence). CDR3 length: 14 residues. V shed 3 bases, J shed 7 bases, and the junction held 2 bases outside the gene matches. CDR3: CATSRDRVNSPLHF. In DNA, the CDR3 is TGTGCCACCAGCAGGGACAGGGTAAATTCACCCCTCCACTTT.

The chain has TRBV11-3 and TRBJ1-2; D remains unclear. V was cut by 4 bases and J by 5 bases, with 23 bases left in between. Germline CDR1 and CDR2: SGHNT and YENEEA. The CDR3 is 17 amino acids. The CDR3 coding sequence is TGTGCCAGCAGCTCATCTAAACAGCCAAAGGGCGGGTATGGCTACACCTTC. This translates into CASSSSKQPKGGYGYTF.

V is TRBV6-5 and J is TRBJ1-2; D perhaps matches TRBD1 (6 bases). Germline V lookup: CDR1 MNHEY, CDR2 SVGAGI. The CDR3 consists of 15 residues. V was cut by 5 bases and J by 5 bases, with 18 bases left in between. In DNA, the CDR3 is TGTGCCAGCAGTCCCAAGGGCAGGGGATTTTATGGCTACACCTTC. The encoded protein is CASSPKGRGFYGYTF.

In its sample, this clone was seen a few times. CDR3 in amino acids: CASSSTRGAGGYTF. The CDR3 nucleotides read TGTGCCAGCAGTTCAACTAGGGGGGCGGGAGGCTACACCTTC. This chain uses TRBV27 with TRBJ1-2, with D perhaps matching TRBD1 (6 bases). The V end was cut by 4 bases, the J end by 8 bases, with 17 bases between. Per the germline V gene, CDR1 is MNHEY and CDR2 is SMNVEV (reference sequence). The CDR3 spans 14 residues.

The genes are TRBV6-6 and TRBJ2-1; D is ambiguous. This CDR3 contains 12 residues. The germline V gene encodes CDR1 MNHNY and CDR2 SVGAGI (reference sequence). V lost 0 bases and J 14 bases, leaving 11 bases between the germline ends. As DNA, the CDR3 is TGTGCCAGCAGTTACTCCCAAAATGGGGAGTTCTTC. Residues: CASSYSQNGEFF.

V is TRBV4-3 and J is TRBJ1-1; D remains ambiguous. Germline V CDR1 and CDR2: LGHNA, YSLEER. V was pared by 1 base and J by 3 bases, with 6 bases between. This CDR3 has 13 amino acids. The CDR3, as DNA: TGCGCCAGCAGCCAAGTTGCGGACACTGAAGCTTTCTTT. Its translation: CASSQVADTEAFF.

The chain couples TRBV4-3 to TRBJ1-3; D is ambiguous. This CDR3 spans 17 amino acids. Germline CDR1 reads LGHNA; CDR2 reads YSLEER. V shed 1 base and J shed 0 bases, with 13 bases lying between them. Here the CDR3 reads CASSQVGGRLSGNTIYF. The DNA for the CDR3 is TGCGCCAGCAGCCAAGTCGGAGGCCGTCTCTCTGGAAACACCATATATTTT.

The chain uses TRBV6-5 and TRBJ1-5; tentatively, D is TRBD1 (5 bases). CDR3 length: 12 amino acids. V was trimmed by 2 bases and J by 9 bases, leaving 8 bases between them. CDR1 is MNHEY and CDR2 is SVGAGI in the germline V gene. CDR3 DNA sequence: TGTGCCAGCAGTTACCCAAGGGGGCCCCAGCATTTT. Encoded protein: CASSYPRGPQHF.

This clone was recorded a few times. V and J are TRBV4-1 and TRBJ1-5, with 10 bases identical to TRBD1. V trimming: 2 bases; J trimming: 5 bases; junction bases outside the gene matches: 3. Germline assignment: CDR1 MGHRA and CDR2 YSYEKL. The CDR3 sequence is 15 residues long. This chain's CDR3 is CASSQRQGAYQPQHF. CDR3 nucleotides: TGCGCCAGCAGCCAAAGACAGGGGGCCTATCAGCCCCAGCATTTT.

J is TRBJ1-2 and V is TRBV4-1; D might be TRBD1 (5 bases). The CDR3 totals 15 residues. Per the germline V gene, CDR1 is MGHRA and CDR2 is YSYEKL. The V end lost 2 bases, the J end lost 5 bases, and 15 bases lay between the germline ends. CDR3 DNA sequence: TGCGCCAGCAGCCAACCAACGAGCAGGGATTATGGCTACACCTTC. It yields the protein CASSQPTSRDYGYTF.

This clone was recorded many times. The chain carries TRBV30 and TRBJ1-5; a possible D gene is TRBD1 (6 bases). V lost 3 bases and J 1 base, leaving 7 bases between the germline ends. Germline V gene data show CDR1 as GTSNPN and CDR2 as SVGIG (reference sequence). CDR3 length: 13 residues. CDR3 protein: CAWRTGSNQPQHF. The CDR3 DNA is TGTGCCTGGAGAACAGGGAGCAATCAGCCCCAGCATTTT.

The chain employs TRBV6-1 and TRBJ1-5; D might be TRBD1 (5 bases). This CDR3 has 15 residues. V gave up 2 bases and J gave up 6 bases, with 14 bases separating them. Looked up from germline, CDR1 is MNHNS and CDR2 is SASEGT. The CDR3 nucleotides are TGTGCCAGCAGTGAACGTCTTGGGGGGGTTCAGCCCCAGCATTTT. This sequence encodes CASSERLGGVQPQHF.

In nucleotides, the CDR3 is TGTGCCAGCAGCTTAGAGGGACAGGGTCTCTCTGAAGCTTTCTTT. Encoded protein: CASSLEGQGLSEAFF. V usage is TRBV13 and J usage is TRBJ1-1, with 9 bases lining up with TRBD1. The junction had 6 bases not matched to a gene; V was cut back by 1 base and J by 6 bases. Germline CDR1 is PRHDT and CDR2 is FYEKMQ (reference sequence). This CDR3 region has 15 residues.

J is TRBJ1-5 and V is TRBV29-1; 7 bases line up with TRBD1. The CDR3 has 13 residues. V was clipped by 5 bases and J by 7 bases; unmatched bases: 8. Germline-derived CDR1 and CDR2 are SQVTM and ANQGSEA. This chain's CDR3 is CSVRQGRGQPQHF. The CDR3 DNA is TGCAGCGTTCGACAGGGCAGGGGCCAGCCCCAGCATTTT.

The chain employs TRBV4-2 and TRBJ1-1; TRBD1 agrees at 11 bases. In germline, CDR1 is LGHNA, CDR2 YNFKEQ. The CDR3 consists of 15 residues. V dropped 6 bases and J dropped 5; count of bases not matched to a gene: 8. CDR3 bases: TGTGCCAGCAGGTTTGGACAGGGGGCGAGTACTGAAGCTTTCTTT. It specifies CASRFGQGASTEAFF.

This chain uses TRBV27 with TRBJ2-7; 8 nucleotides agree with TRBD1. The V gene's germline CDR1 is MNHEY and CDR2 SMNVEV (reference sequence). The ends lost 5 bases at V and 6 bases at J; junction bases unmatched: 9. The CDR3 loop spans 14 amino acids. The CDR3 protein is CASSPWTGPPEQYF. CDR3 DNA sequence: TGTGCCAGCAGTCCCTGGACAGGGCCCCCCGAGCAGTACTTC.

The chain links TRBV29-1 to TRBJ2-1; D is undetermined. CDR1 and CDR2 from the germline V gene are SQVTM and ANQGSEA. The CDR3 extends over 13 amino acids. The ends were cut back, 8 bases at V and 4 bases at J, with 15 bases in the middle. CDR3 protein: CSIYQTSYNEQFF. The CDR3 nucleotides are TGCAGCATCTACCAGACCTCATACAATGAGCAGTTCTTC.

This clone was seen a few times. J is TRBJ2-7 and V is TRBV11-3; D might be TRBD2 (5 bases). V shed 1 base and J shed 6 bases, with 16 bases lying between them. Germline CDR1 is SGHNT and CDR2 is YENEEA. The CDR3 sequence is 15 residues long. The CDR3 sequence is CASSLGPGSKGEQYF. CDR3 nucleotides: TGTGCCAGCAGCTTAGGACCGGGGAGTAAGGGCGAGCAGTACTTC. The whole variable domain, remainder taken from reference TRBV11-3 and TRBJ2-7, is EAGVVQSPRYKIIEKKQPVAFWCNPISGHNTLYWYLQNLGQGPELLIRYENEEAVDDSQLPKDRFSAERLKGVDSTLKIQPAELGDSAVYLCASSLGPGSKGEQYFGPGTRLTVT.

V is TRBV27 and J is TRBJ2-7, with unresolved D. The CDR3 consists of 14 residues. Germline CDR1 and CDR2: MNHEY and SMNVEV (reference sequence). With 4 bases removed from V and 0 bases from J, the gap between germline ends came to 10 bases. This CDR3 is CASSSETSSYEQYF. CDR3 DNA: TGTGCCAGCAGTTCAGAGACGAGCTCCTACGAGCAGTACTTC.

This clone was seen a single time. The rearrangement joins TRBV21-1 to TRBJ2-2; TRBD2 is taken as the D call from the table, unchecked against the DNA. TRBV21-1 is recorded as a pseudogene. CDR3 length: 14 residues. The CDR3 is CASSGGQITGELFF. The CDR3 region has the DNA TGTGCCAGCTCGGGCGGGCAAATCACCGGGGAGCTGTTTTTT.

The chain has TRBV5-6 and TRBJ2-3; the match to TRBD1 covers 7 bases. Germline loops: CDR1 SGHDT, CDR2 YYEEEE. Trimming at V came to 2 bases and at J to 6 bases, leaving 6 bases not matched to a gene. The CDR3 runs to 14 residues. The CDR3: CASSFFRGSDTQYF. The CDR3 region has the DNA TGTGCCAGCAGCTTTTTCAGGGGGTCGGATACGCAGTATTTT. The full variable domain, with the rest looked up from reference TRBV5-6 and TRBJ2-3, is DAGVTQSPTHLIKTRGQQVTLRCSPKSGHDTVSWYQQALGQGPQFIFQYYEEEERQRGNFPDRFSGHQFPNYSSELNVNALLLGDSALYLCASSFFRGSDTQYFGPGTRLTVL.

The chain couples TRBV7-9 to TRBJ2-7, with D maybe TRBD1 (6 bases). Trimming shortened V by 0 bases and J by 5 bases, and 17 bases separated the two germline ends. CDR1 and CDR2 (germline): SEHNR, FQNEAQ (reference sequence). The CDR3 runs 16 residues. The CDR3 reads CASSLALGRGSHEQYF. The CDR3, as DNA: TGTGCCAGCAGCTTAGCCTTGGGCAGGGGTTCACACGAGCAGTACTTC.

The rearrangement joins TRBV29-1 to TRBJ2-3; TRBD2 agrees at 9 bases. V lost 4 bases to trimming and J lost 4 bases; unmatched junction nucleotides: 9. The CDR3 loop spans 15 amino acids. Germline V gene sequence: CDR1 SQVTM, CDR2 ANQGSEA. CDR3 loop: CSVGAAGGRSDTQYF. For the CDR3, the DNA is TGCAGCGTTGGAGCTGCGGGGGGGCGGTCAGATACGCAGTATTTT.

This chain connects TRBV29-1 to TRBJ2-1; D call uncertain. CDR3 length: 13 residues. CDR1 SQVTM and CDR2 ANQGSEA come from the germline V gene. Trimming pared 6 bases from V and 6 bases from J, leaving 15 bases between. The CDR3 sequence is CSVRLYGGNEQFF. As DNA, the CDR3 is TGCAGCGTCAGGTTGTACGGTGGCAATGAGCAGTTCTTC.

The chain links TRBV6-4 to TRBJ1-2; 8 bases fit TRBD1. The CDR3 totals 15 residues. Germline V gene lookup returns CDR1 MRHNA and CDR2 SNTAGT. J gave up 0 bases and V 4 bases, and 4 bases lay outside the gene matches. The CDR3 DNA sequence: TGTGCCAGCAGTGTCGGGACAGGCCCTAACTATGGCTACACCTTC. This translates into CASSVGTGPNYGYTF.

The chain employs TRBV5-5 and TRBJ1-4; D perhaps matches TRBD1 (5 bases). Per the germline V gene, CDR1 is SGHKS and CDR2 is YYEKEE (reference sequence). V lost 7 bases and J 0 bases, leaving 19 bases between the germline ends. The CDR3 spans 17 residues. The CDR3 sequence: CASARSGVETTNEKLFF. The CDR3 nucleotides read TGTGCCAGCGCCAGGTCGGGGGTTGAGACAACTAATGAAAAACTGTTTTTT.

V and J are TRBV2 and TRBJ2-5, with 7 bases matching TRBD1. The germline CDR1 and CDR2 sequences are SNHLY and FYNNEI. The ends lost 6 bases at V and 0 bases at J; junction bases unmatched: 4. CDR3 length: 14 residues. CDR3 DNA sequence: TGTGCCAGCAGGCTGGGACAGAACCAAGAGACCCAGTACTTC. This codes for CASRLGQNQETQYF.

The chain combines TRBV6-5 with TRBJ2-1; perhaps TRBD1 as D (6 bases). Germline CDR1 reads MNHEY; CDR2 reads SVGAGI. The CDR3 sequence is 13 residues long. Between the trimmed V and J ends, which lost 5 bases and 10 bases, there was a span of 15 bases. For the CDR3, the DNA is TGTGCCAGCAGTGTTCGGGACGACAGGGAGCAGTTCTTC. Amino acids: CASSVRDDREQFF.

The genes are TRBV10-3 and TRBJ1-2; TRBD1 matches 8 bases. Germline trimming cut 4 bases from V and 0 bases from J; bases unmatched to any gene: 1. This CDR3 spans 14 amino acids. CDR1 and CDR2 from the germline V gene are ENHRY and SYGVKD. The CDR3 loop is CAISGTGSNYGYTF. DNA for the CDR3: TGTGCCATCAGTGGGACAGGGTCTAACTATGGCTACACCTTC.

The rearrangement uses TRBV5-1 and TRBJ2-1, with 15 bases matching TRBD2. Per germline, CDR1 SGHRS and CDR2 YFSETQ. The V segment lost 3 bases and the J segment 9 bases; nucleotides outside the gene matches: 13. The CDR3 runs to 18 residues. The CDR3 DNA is TGCGCCAGCAGCTCTTGGACTAGCGGGGGGGCCAAAGTTTTTGAGCAGTTCTTC. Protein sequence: CASSSWTSGGAKVFEQFF.